This T cell receptor beta chain was identified in a study of T cell repertoires in cytomegalovirus infection. Study in general: CMV infection together with matching HLA type was indicated by public TCR beta signatures.

This clonotype was observed at least ten times. Its antigen is not known. V lost 10 bases and J lost 8; bases outside the gene matches: 7. The CDR3 extends over 13 amino acids. CDR1 is SGHTA and CDR2 is FQGNSA in the germline V gene. Via MiXCR, TCRdb re-called the reads, giving one row per CDR3 protein. The table includes 680,000 or so distinct CDR3 sequences, around 31% detected once. The chain uses TRBV7-2 and TRBJ1-6; 8 bases agree with TRBD1. This specimen consisted of cultured PBMCs, obtained from culture after CMV antigen stimulation. The TCR was taken from a human donor in good health (CMV status not recorded). Some clones in this sample may be carry-over from other donors' samples. CDR3 nucleotide sequence: TGTGCCATCTCAGGGGGCTCGGATTCACCCCTCCACTTT. Protein sequence: CAISGGSDSPLHF.